A selection of T cell receptor beta chains follows, all from one sample in a study of cytomegalovirus exposure and HLA in healthy donors. Only in-frame clones appear in the TCRdb table, and some are missing; sequencing was by immunoSEQ multiplex PCR. The sample includes approximately 95,000 clones, 65% to 90% of them seen just once. The specimen sequenced was PBMCs. The receptors come from a woman in her seventies in good health and CMV-seropositive. The CDR3 runs from the conserved cysteine through the conserved F or W. The order of the fields is J gene, D gene, clone size, V gene, CDR3 DNA, CDR3 protein. A D gene is named only where the DNA matches it firmly. The size field is filled for only some rows; it gives once, few, many or a size class.

j_gene: TRBJ2-1
d_gene: TRBD2
abundance: -
v_gene: TRBV14
CDR3nt: TGTGCCAGCAGCCCAGCGGGAGGTTCCTACAATGAGCAGTTCTTC
CDR3aa: CASSPAGGSYNEQFF

j_gene: TRBJ2-1
d_gene: TRBD2
abundance: few
v_gene: TRBV27
CDR3nt: TGTGCCAGCAGTACCGGGACTAGCGGGAGTAGTGAGCAGTTCTTC
CDR3aa: CASSTGTSGSSEQFF

j_gene: TRBJ2-5
d_gene: TRBD2
abundance: few
v_gene: TRBV11-2
CDR3nt: TGTGCCAGCAGCCGTGACGGTGGCGGGGGGCCAGAGACCCAGTACTTC
CDR3aa: CASSRDGGGGPETQYF

j_gene: TRBJ1-2
d_gene: -
abundance: -
v_gene: TRBV7-9
CDR3nt: TGTGCCAGCAGCTCCACGTTGGACGGAGGAGGCTACACCTTC
CDR3aa: CASSSTLDGGGYTF

j_gene: TRBJ2-7
d_gene: TRBD2
abundance: -
v_gene: TRBV5-1
CDR3nt: TGCGCCAGCAGCTTGGAACTAGCGGGAAACTACGAGCAGTACTTC
CDR3aa: CASSLELAGNYEQYF

j_gene: TRBJ2-5
d_gene: -
abundance: -
v_gene: TRBV18
CDR3nt: TGTGCCAGCTCACCGTTGTCGGGAGAGACCCAGTACTTC
CDR3aa: CASSPLSGETQYF

j_gene: TRBJ1-5
d_gene: -
abundance: once
v_gene: TRBV9
CDR3nt: TGTGCCAGCAGCGTAAGGCCAGGGTGGGATCAGCCCCAGCATTTT
CDR3aa: CASSVRPGWDQPQHF

j_gene: TRBJ2-1
d_gene: TRBD1
abundance: -
v_gene: TRBV11-1
CDR3nt: TGTGCCAGCACCTCGGACAGGGGATTGAATGAGCAGTTCTTC
CDR3aa: CASTSDRGLNEQFF

j_gene: TRBJ2-7
d_gene: TRBD1
abundance: -
v_gene: TRBV2
CDR3nt: TGTGCCAGCAGTTCCCTTAGCAGGGGGAACGAGCAGTACTTC
CDR3aa: CASSSLSRGNEQYF

j_gene: TRBJ2-3
d_gene: -
abundance: once
v_gene: TRBV7-2
CDR3nt: TGTGCCAGCAGCCCCCGGATCGGGAGTGCAGATACGCAGTATTTT
CDR3aa: CASSPRIGSADTQYF

j_gene: TRBJ2-7
d_gene: TRBD2
abundance: -
v_gene: TRBV11-2
CDR3nt: TGTGCCAGCAGCTTAGGGACTAGCGGGCCCTACGAGCAGTACTTC
CDR3aa: CASSLGTSGPYEQYF

j_gene: TRBJ2-5
d_gene: -
abundance: -
v_gene: TRBV21-1
CDR3nt: TGTGCCAGCAGCAAACTTGGACAGCCTCAAGAGACCCAGTACTTC
CDR3aa: CASSKLGQPQETQYF

j_gene: TRBJ2-7
d_gene: -
abundance: few
v_gene: TRBV20-1
CDR3nt: TGCAGTGCTCTATACTTTGGCGAGCAGTACTTC
CDR3aa: CSALYFGEQYF

j_gene: TRBJ2-1
d_gene: -
abundance: -
v_gene: TRBV6-5
CDR3nt: TGTGCCAGCAGTTACTCGCCTAGTATTCCCAATGAGCAGTTCTTC
CDR3aa: CASSYSPSIPNEQFF

j_gene: TRBJ2-7
d_gene: TRBD2
abundance: -
v_gene: TRBV29-1
CDR3nt: TGCAGCGTTGCAAGCGGGACGGACTACGAGCAGTACTTC
CDR3aa: CSVASGTDYEQYF

j_gene: TRBJ2-7
d_gene: -
abundance: -
v_gene: TRBV6-6
CDR3nt: TGTGCCAGCAGTTACTCCATAACAGGGAATTACGAGCAGTACTTC
CDR3aa: CASSYSITGNYEQYF

j_gene: TRBJ1-1
d_gene: -
abundance: -
v_gene: TRBV30
CDR3nt: TGTGCCTGGAGTCCCCCGTGGACAGAGAACACTGAAGCTTTCTTT
CDR3aa: CAWSPPWTENTEAFF

j_gene: TRBJ1-1
d_gene: -
abundance: -
v_gene: TRBV30
CDR3nt: TGTGCCTGGCAACTTCAGGGTATCGCTGAAGCTTTCTTT
CDR3aa: CAWQLQGIAEAFF

j_gene: TRBJ2-5
d_gene: TRBD1
abundance: -
v_gene: TRBV5-1
CDR3nt: TGCGCCAGCAGCCGGACAGGGAAGGAAGAGACCCAGTACTTC
CDR3aa: CASSRTGKEETQYF

j_gene: TRBJ2-2
d_gene: TRBD1
abundance: -
v_gene: TRBV4-1
CDR3nt: TGCGCCAGCAGCCAGGGGGACAGAGGCACCGGGGAGCTGTTTTTT
CDR3aa: CASSQGDRGTGELFF

j_gene: TRBJ2-5
d_gene: -
abundance: -
v_gene: TRBV25-1
CDR3nt: TGTGCCAGTGCAAAGGGAGGTCAAGAGACCCAGTACTTC
CDR3aa: CASAKGGQETQYF

j_gene: TRBJ2-7
d_gene: TRBD1
abundance: -
v_gene: TRBV10-3
CDR3nt: TGTGCCATCAGACGGGACAGGCAAACCTACGAGCAGTACTTC
CDR3aa: CAIRRDRQTYEQYF

j_gene: TRBJ1-5
d_gene: -
abundance: few
v_gene: TRBV10-1
CDR3nt: TGCGCCAGCAGTGAGCGACTCCCGAGGTGCAGGGGCTCGCTGCCCCAGCATTTT
CDR3aa: CASSERLPRCRGSLPQHF

j_gene: TRBJ2-7
d_gene: TRBD2
abundance: -
v_gene: TRBV5-4
CDR3nt: TGTGCCAGCAGCTTGGGGCTAGCGGGAGTCTACGAGCAGTACTTC
CDR3aa: CASSLGLAGVYEQYF

j_gene: TRBJ2-1
d_gene: TRBD2
abundance: -
v_gene: TRBV5-1
CDR3nt: TGCGCCAGCAGCTTAGAGGGAGGGCCTCGCGAAGAGCAGTTCTTC
CDR3aa: CASSLEGGPREEQFF

j_gene: TRBJ2-5
d_gene: TRBD1
abundance: -
v_gene: TRBV7-2
CDR3nt: TGTGCCAGCAGCTTCCTCGGACAGGGTGTGCAGGAGACCCAGTACTTC
CDR3aa: CASSFLGQGVQETQYF